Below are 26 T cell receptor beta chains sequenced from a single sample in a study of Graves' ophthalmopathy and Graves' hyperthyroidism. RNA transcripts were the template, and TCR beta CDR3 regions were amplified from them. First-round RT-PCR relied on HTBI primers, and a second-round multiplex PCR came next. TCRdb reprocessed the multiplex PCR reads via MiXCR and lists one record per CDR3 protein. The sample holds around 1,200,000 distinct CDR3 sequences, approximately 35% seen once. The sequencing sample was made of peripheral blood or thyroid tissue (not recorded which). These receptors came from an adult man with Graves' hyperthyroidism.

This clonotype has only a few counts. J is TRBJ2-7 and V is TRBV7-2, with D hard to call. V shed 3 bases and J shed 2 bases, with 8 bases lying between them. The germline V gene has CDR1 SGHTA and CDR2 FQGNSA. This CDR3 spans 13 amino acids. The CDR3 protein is CASSFRLAYEQYF. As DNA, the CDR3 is TGTGCCAGCAGCTTTAGGTTGGCCTACGAGCAGTACTTC.

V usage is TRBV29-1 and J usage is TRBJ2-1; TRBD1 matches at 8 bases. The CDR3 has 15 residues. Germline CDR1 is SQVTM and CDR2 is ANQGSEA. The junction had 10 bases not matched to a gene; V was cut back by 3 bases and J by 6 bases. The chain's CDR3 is CSVETGTGDGNEQFF. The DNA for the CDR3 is TGCAGCGTTGAGACCGGGACAGGTGATGGCAATGAGCAGTTCTTC.

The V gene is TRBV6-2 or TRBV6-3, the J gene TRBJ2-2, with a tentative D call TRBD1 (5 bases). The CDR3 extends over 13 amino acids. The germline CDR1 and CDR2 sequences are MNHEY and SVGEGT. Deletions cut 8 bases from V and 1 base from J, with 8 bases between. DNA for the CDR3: TGTGCCAGCGATAGGGGGAACACCGGGGAGCTGTTTTTT. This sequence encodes CASDRGNTGELFF.

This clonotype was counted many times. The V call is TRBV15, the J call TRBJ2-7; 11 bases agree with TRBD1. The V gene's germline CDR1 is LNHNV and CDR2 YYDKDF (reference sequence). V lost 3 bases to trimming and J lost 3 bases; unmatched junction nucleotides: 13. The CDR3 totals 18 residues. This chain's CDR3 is CATSRARPGQGVGYEQYF. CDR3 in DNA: TGTGCCACCAGCAGGGCCAGGCCGGGACAGGGGGTTGGCTACGAGCAGTACTTC. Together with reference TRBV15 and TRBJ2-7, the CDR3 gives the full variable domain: DAMVIQNPRYQVTQFGKPVTLSCSQTLNHNVMYWYQQKSSQAPKLLFHYYDKDFNNEADTPDNFQSRRPNTSFCFLDIRSPGLGDTAMYLCATSRARPGQGVGYEQYFGPGTRLTVT.

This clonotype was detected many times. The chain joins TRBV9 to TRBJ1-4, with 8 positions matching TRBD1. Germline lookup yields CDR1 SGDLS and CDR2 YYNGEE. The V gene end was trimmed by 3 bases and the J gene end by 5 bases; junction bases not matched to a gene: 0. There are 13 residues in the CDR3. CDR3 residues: CASSGQGNEKLFF. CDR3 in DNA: TGTGCCAGCAGCGGACAGGGGAATGAAAAACTGTTTTTT. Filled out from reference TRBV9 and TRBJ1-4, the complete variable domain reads DSGVTQTPKHLITATGQRVTLRCSPRSGDLSVYWYQQSLDQGLQFLIQYYNGEERAKGNILERFSAQQFPDLHSELNLSSLELGDSALYFCASSGQGNEKLFFGSGTQLSVL.

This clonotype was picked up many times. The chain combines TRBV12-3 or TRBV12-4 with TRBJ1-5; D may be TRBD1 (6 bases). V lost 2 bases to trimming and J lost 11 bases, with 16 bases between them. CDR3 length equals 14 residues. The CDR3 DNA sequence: TGTGCCAGCAGTTTATCGGGGGGGCGTTTGGCCCAGCATTTT. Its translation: CASSLSGGRLAQHF.

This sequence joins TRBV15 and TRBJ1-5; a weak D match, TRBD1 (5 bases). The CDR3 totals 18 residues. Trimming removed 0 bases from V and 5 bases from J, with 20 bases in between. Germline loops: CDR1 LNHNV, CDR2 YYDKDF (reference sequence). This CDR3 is CATSRDPGGGNLHQPQHF. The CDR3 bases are TGTGCCACCAGCAGAGATCCGGGGGGAGGGAATTTGCATCAGCCCCAGCATTTT.

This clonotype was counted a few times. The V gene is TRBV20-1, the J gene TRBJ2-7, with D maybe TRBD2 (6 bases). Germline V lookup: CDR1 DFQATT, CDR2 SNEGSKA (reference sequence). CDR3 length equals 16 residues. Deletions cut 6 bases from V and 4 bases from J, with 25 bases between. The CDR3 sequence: CSAIHWASEKGYEQYF. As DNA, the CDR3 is TGCAGTGCCATCCACTGGGCTAGCGAAAAGGGGTACGAGCAGTACTTC.

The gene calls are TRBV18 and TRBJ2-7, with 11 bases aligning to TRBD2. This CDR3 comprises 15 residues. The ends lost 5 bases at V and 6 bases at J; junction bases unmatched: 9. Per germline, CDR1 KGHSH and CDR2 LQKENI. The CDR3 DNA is TGTGCCAGCTCATTACAGACTAGCGGGATTGGCGAGCAGTACTTC. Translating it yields CASSLQTSGIGEQYF.

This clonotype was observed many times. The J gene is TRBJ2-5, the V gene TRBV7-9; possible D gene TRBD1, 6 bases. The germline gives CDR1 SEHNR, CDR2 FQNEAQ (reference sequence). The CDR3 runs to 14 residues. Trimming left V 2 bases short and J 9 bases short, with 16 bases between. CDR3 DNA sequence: TGTGCCAGCAGCTTACCGGACAGACAAGCCGCCCAGTACTTC. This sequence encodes CASSLPDRQAAQYF. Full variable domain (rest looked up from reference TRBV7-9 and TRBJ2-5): DTGVSQNPRHKITKRGQNVTFRCDPISEHNRLYWYRQTLGQGPEFLTYFQNEAQLEKSRLLSDRFSAERPKGSFSTLEIQRTEQGDSAMYLCASSLPDRQAAQYFGPGTRLLVL.

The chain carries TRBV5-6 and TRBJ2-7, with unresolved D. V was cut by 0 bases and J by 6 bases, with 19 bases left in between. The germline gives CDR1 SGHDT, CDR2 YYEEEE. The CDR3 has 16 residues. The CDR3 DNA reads TGTGCCAGCAGCTTGGCCCCGGGTGGTGTTAAACGCGAGCAGTACTTC. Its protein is CASSLAPGGVKREQYF.

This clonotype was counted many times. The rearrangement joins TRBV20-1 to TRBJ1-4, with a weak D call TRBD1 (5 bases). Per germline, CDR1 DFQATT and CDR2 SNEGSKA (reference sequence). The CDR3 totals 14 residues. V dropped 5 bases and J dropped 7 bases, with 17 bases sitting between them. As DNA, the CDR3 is TGCAGTGCTCCGCCAAAGTGGAGGGGTGAAAAACTGTTTTTT. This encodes CSAPPKWRGEKLFF.

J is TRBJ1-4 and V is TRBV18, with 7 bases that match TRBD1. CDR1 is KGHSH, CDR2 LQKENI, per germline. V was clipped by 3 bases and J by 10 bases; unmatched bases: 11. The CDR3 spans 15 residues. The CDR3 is CASSPSEGQFGKLFF. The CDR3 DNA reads TGTGCCAGCTCACCCAGTGAGGGACAGTTTGGAAAACTGTTTTTT.

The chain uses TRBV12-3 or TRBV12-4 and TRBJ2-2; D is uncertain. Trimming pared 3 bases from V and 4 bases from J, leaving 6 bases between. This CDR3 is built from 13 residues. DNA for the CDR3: TGTGCCAGCAGTTTTGCCCCCACCGGGGAGCTGTTTTTT. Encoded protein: CASSFAPTGELFF.

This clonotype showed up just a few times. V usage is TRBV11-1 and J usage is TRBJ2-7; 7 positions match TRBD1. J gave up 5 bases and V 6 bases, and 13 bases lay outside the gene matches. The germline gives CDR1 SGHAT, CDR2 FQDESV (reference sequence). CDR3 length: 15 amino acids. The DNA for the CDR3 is TGTGCCAGCAGTTACGAGGGGGCCCCGGGACACGAGCAGTACTTC. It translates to CASSYEGAPGHEQYF. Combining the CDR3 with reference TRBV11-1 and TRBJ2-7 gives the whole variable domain EAEVAQSPRYKITEKSQAVAFWCDPISGHATLYWYRQILGQGPELLVQFQDESVVDDSQLPKDRFSAERLKGVDSTLKIQPAELGDSAMYLCASSYEGAPGHEQYFGPGTRLTVT.

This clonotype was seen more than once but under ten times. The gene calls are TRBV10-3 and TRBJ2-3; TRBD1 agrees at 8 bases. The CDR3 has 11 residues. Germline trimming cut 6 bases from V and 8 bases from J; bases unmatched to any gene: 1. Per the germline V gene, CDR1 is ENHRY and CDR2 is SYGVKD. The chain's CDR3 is CAIRGQGTQYF. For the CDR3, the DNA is TGTGCCATCAGAGGACAGGGTACGCAGTATTTT.

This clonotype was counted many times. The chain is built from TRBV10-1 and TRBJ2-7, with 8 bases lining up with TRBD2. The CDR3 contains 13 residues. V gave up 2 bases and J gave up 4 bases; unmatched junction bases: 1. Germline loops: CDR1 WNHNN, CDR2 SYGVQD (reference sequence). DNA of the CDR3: TGCGCCAGCAGTGAGACTAGCGGATACGAGCAGTACTTC. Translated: CASSETSGYEQYF.

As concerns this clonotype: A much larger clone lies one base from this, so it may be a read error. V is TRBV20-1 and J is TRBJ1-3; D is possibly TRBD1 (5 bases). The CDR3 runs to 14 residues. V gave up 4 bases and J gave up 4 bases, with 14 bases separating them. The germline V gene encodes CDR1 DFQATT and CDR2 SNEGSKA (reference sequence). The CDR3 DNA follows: TGCAGTGCTACTAGGGCAGGGTCAGGAAACACCATATATTTT. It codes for CSATRAGSGNTIYF.

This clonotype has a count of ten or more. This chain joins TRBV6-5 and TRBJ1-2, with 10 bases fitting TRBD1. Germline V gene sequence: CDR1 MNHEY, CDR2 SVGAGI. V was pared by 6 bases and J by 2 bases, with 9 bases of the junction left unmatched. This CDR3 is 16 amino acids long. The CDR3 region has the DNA TGTGCCAGCAGACCGTGGGACAGGGGCGGAAACTATGGCTACACCTTC. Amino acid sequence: CASRPWDRGGNYGYTF.

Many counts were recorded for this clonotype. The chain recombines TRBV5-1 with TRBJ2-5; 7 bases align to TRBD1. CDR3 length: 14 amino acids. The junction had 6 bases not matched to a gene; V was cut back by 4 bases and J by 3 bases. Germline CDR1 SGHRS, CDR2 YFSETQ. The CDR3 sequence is CASSRGGGEETQYF. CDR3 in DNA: TGCGCCAGCAGCCGAGGGGGCGGAGAAGAGACCCAGTACTTC.

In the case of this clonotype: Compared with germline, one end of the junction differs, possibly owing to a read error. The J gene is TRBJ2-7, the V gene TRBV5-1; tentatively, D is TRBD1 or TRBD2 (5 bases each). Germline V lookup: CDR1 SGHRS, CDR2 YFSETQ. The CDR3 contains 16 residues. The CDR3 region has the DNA TGCGCCAGCAGCTTGGCGACGGGACGACCGTCGGATGAGCACTACTTC. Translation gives CASSLATGRPSDEHYF.

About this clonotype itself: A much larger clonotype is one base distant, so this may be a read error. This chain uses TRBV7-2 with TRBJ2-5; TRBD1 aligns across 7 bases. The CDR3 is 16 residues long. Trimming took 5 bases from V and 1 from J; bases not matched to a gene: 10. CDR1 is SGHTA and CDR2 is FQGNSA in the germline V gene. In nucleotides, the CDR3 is TGTGCCAGCAGCACTCCCCCGACAGGGCGCCAAGAGACCCAGTACTTC. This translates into CASSTPPTGRQETQYF.

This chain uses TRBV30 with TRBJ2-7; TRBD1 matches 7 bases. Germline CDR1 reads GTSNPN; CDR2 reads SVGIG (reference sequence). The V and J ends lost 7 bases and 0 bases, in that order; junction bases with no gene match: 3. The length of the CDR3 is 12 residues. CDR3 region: CALTGDSYEQYF. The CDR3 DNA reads TGTGCCTTAACAGGGGACTCCTACGAGCAGTACTTC.

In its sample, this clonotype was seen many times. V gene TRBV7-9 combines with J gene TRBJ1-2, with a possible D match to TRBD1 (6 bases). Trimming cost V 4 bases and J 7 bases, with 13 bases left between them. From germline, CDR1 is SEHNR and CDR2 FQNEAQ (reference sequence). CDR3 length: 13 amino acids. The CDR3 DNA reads TGTGCCAGCAGCTACAGGGTCCTCGGTGGCTACACCTTC. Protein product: CASSYRVLGGYTF.

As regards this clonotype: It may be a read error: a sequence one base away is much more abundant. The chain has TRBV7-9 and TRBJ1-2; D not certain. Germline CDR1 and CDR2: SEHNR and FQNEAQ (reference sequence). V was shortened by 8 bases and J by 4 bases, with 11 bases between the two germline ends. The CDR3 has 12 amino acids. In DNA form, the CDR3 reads TGTGCCAGCGGCCCCGAGGCCTATGGCTACACCTTC. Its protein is CASGPEAYGYTF.

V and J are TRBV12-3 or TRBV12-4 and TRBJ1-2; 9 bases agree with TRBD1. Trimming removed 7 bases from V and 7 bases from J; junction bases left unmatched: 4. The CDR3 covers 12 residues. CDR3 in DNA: TGTGCCAGCAACAAACAGGGGGCTGGCTACACCTTC. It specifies CASNKQGAGYTF.